This T cell receptor beta chain was recovered during a study of T cells after yellow fever vaccination. The study's findings and limits: Clones that expanded after primary vaccination mostly reappeared after the booster (less than 98% CD4, 88% CD8).

Trimming removed 4 bases from V and 0 bases from J; junction bases left unmatched: 8. This CDR3 contains 17 residues. Germline V gene sequence: CDR1 SQVTM, CDR2 ANQGSEA. TCRdb reanalysed the 5' RACE reads using MiXCR and keeps one entry per CDR3 protein. The repertoire holds tens of thousands of distinct CDR3 sequences, with roughly 7.4% as singletons. As regards this clonotype: Its specificity is unknown.

The gene calls are TRBV29-1 and TRBJ2-1; 11 bases line up with TRBD2. This TCR was sampled from a man younger than 45 who received the YFV17D yellow fever vaccine. Sequencing was performed on CD8+ T cells sorted from PBMCs, taken 15 days after the yellow fever booster vaccination. CDR3 in DNA: TGCAGCGTTGCTTCGGGACTAGCGGAGAACTCCTACAATGAGCAGTTCTTC. It codes for CSVASGLAENSYNEQFF.